This T cell receptor (beta chain) was found in a study of T cells after posttransplantation cyclophosphamide. Generated by immunoSEQ multiplex PCR, the TCRdb table keeps only in-frame clones and is missing some. The repertoire holds roughly 18,000 clones, with around 78% as singletons. On the day of bone marrow donation, the related graft donor provided peripheral blood. Study-level results: Skin or GI-infiltrating T cells shared few TRB sequences with blood. Later post-transplant blood repertoires were often dominated by donor CD8+ memory clones. After PTCy, TRB diversity resembled that of CNI/methotrexate controls.

On this clone: Its specificity is unknown.

Sequenced: memory CD4+ T cells sorted from blood. The receptor was isolated from a man aged 30 to 39 in good health and a related stem cell transplant donor.

The CDR3 loop is CASSEFVTGEQYF. As DNA, the CDR3 is TGTGCCAGCAGTGAATTTGTGACGGGCGAGCAGTACTTC. The gene calls are TRBV25-1 and TRBJ2-7; no reliable D call. Deletions cut 1 base from V and 6 bases from J, with 10 bases between. The CDR3 is 13 amino acids. The germline V gene has CDR1 MGHDK and CDR2 SYGVNS.